The clone carrying this TCR beta chain was recorded only once. As yet, its antigen is unknown. CDR1 MGHRA and CDR2 YSYEKL come from the germline V gene. After removal of 4 bases from V and 4 bases from J, the junction contained 8 bases not matched to a gene. CDR3 size: 17 residues. The sample belongs to a study of shared clonotypes between healthy human individuals. Method: immunoSEQ multiplex PCR; TCRdb's copy keeps in-frame clones and lacks some. The table records approximately 1,000,000 clones, around three quarters of them present only once. Study results and limitations: Non-shared clonotypes displayed generation probabilities falling below those of clonotypes present in all four donors.

This sequence was found in a man between 18 and 29 years old in good health. Some clones in this sample may be carry-over from other donors' samples. Sequencing was carried out using memory CD4+ T cells from PBMCs. Subset here: CD45RA-negative fraction. This sequence joins TRBV4-1 and TRBJ1-3; 12 nucleotides align to TRBD1. CDR3 sequence: CASSRQAGTGGGNTIYF. The CDR3 DNA follows: TGCGCCAGCAGCCGCCAAGCCGGGACAGGGGGCGGAAACACCATATATTTT.